This T cell receptor (beta chain) was identified during a study of early T cells in non-severe SARS-CoV-2 infection. About the research overall: Alpha and beta chains were unpaired, from unsorted whole-blood bulk RNA.

Study results and caveats: Anti-spike CD8 responses were favored by VDJdb matching, which missed private and CD4 specificities.

Each cDNA molecule carried a unique molecular identifier. TCRdb ran MiXCR on the 5' RACE reads and lists one entry per CDR3 protein. The repertoire holds about 59,000 distinct CDR3 sequences, with roughly a tenth as singletons. This clonotype was detected many times. Antigen: not known. Germline V gene data show CDR1 as SEHNR and CDR2 as FQNEAQ (reference sequence). The CDR3 runs 14 residues. Trimming shortened V by 1 base and J by 2 bases, and 7 bases separated the two germline ends. Input material: whole blood. The sequence was collected from an adult who was a healthcare worker with PCR-confirmed SARS-CoV-2 infection or an uninfected control (not recorded which). V and J are TRBV7-9 and TRBJ2-3; possible D gene TRBD2, 5 bases. The CDR3 nucleotides are TGTGCCAGCAGCTTAGGCCTAGCCACAGATACGCAGTATTTT. Protein product: CASSLGLATDTQYF.